The 28 T cell receptor beta chains presented below share a single source sample, sequenced in a study of cytomegalovirus exposure and HLA in healthy donors. The PCR had 60 Vbeta and 13 Jbeta primers. Assay used: immunoSEQ multiplex PCR; TCRdb lists only in-frame clones, some missing. Of about 170,000 clones listed, approximately 88% are singletons. Sequenced material: PBMCs. These receptors originate from a boy younger than 10 in good health and CMV-seronegative.

The chain links TRBV6-1 to TRBJ1-4, with a tentative D call TRBD1 (5 bases). CDR1 and CDR2 from the germline V gene are MNHNS and SASEGT. The V and J ends lost 2 bases and 4 bases respectively, with 14 bases between them. The CDR3 sequence is 16 residues long. CDR3 loop: CASSEWEGRDNEKLFF. The DNA for the CDR3 is TGTGCCAGCAGTGAATGGGAGGGACGGGATAATGAAAAACTGTTTTTT.

This clone came up a few times. The chain is built from TRBV19 and TRBJ2-1, with 10 bases fitting TRBD2. Germline V gene lookup returns CDR1 LNHDA and CDR2 SQIVND (reference sequence). V lost 9 bases and J lost 0; bases outside the gene matches: 11. The CDR3 loop spans 17 amino acids. Here the CDR3 reads CARGDLAGASSYNEQFF. The CDR3 DNA is TGTGCCAGAGGCGACCTAGCGGGAGCAAGCTCCTACAATGAGCAGTTCTTC.

The J gene is TRBJ2-2, the V gene TRBV18; no definite D call. The CDR3 has 14 residues. Germline-derived CDR1 and CDR2 are KGHSH and LQKENI. Trimming removed 3 bases at V and 7 bases at J, with 12 bases between. The CDR3 DNA follows: TGTGCCAGCTCACCGCGACATCCAGTCGGGGAGCTGTTTTTT. Protein product: CASSPRHPVGELFF.

The chain is built from TRBV30 and TRBJ1-1; D not certain. This CDR3 is built from 13 residues. Germline-derived CDR1 and CDR2 are GTSNPN and SVGIG (reference sequence). The V and J ends lost 5 bases and 4 bases respectively, with 14 bases between them. The CDR3 region is CAWGAASGTEAFF. CDR3 bases: TGTGCCTGGGGAGCCGCGTCGGGCACTGAAGCTTTCTTT.

The CDR3 protein is CASSVYDRNSPLHF. DNA for the CDR3: TGTGCCAGTAGTGTTTATGACAGAAATTCACCCCTCCACTTT. The chain joins TRBV19 to TRBJ1-6; tentative D call: TRBD1 (5 bases). V was cut by 5 bases and J by 7 bases, with 12 bases left in between. The CDR3 is 14 amino acids. The germline CDR1 and CDR2 sequences are LNHDA and SQIVND (reference sequence). Looking up the rest from reference TRBV19 and TRBJ1-6 gives the full variable domain: DGGITQSPKYLFRKEGQNVTLSCEQNLNHDAMYWYRQDPGQGLRLIYYSQIVNDFQKGDIAEGYSVSREKKESFPLTVTSAQKNPTAFYLCASSVYDRNSPLHFGNGTRLTVT.

The chain combines TRBV5-6 with TRBJ2-5; D possibly corresponds to TRBD2 (6 bases). Germline V gene data show CDR1 as SGHDT and CDR2 as YYEEEE. V lost 3 bases to trimming and J lost 5 bases, with 11 bases between them. The CDR3 spans 13 residues. CDR3 loop: CASSSGLQETQYF. DNA for the CDR3: TGTGCCAGCAGCTCGGGACTCCAGGAGACCCAGTACTTC.

On this clone: A junction end diverges from the germline sequence, so it may reflect a read error. The chain employs TRBV15 and TRBJ1-1; D might be TRBD1 (6 bases). The CDR3 consists of 15 residues. CDR1 is LNHNV, CDR2 YYDKDF, per germline (reference sequence). Here the CDR3 reads CATSGETTGRTEAFF. DNA of the CDR3: TGTGCCACCAGCGGAGAGACAACAGGGCGCACTGAAGCTTTCTTT.

The chain uses TRBV6-1 and TRBJ1-2; possible D gene TRBD1, 6 bases. The CDR3 spans 14 residues. The germline gives CDR1 MNHNS, CDR2 SASEGT. V shed 6 bases and J shed 0 bases, with 11 bases lying between them. This chain's CDR3 is CASREDRANYGYTF. The CDR3 region has the DNA TGTGCCAGCAGAGAGGACAGAGCTAACTATGGCTACACCTTC.

The rearrangement links TRBV5-1 to TRBJ1-4; 8 bases line up with TRBD1. This CDR3 is 14 amino acids long. V shed 4 bases, J shed 8 bases, and the junction held 7 bases outside the gene matches. CDR1 and CDR2 (germline): SGHRS, YFSETQ. CDR3 in amino acids: CASSPSGGGEKLFF. For the CDR3, the DNA is TGCGCCAGCAGCCCTTCAGGGGGCGGGGAAAAACTGTTTTTT.

The chain employs TRBV7-9 and TRBJ2-3; D gene uncertain. The CDR3 length is 13 residues. The germline V gene has CDR1 SEHNR and CDR2 FQNEAQ (reference sequence). V was cut by 1 base and J by 4 bases, with 6 bases left in between. The CDR3 sequence: CASSLDSPDTQYF. The CDR3, as DNA: TGTGCCAGCAGCTTAGACAGTCCAGATACGCAGTATTTT.

Note on this clone: The same CDR3 is also encoded by other DNA sequences in this sample. The CDR3 protein is CASSQQGYTEAFF. DNA of the CDR3: TGTGCCAGCAGCCAACAGGGGTACACTGAAGCTTTCTTT. The chain joins TRBV14 to TRBJ1-1; D might be TRBD1 (6 bases). The CDR3 loop spans 13 amino acids. V was shortened by 2 bases and J by 3 bases, with 7 bases between the two germline ends. Germline V gives CDR1 SGHDN, CDR2 FVKESK.

The chain recombines TRBV5-4 with TRBJ2-5; 13 bases are a match to TRBD2. Per the germline V gene, CDR1 is SGHNT and CDR2 is YYREEE (reference sequence). The CDR3 loop spans 17 amino acids. V gave up 0 bases and J gave up 7 bases; unmatched junction bases: 9. For the CDR3, the DNA is TGTGCCAGCAGCTTGGGGACTAGCGGGGGAGGCTTCGGGACCCAGTACTTC. Translating it yields CASSLGTSGGGFGTQYF.

The rearrangement joins TRBV29-1 to TRBJ1-3, with D tentatively TRBD1 (6 bases). Trimming left V 6 bases short and J 4 bases short, with 16 bases between. From germline, CDR1 is SQVTM and CDR2 ANQGSEA. This CDR3 region has 14 residues. CDR3 sequence (DNA): TGCAGCGTCCAAACTACAGGGTCCGGAAACACCATATATTTT. It translates to CSVQTTGSGNTIYF.

The rearrangement uses TRBV15 and TRBJ1-6; D is unclear. V was trimmed by 2 bases and J by 7 bases, leaving 9 bases between them. The germline V gene has CDR1 LNHNV and CDR2 YYDKDF (reference sequence). CDR3 length equals 14 residues. This CDR3 is CATSRRQANSPLHF. CDR3 DNA sequence: TGTGCCACCAGCAGAAGGCAGGCCAATTCACCCCTCCACTTT.

The chain carries TRBV20-1 and TRBJ1-2; D might be TRBD1 (5 bases). The CDR3 consists of 10 residues. Germline V CDR1 and CDR2: DFQATT, SNEGSKA (reference sequence). V was pared by 6 bases and J by 8 bases, with 10 bases between. The CDR3 DNA is TGCAGTGCCAGGGCTGAGGGCTACACCTTC. It translates to CSARAEGYTF.

The chain employs TRBV12-5 and TRBJ1-2; D call uncertain. V lost 5 bases, J lost 4 bases, and 14 bases lay in between. The CDR3 loop spans 14 amino acids. CDR1 and CDR2 (germline): LGHNT, FRNRAP. The CDR3 nucleotides read TGTGCTAGTGGTCTCGGGGAGGGAGGCTATGGCTACACCTTC. Its translation: CASGLGEGGYGYTF.

This chain links TRBV30 with TRBJ2-1, with TRBD2 matching over 8 bases. Unmatched junction bases numbered 10, after V lost 2 bases and J lost 10 bases. The length of the CDR3 is 14 residues. CDR1 is GTSNPN and CDR2 is SVGIG in the germline V gene (reference sequence). The CDR3 region has the DNA TGTGCCTGGAGTCCGGGGGGGAGGGGGTACGAGCAGTTCTTC. Protein product: CAWSPGGRGYEQFF.

This chain uses TRBV29-1 with TRBJ1-1; 9 bases are a match to TRBD1. Germline CDR1 SQVTM, CDR2 ANQGSEA. The trim removed 3 bases at V and 1 base at J, leaving 3 bases unmatched. This CDR3 contains 14 residues. This chain's CDR3 is CSVDIQGANTEAFF. In nucleotides, the CDR3 is TGCAGCGTTGACATACAGGGGGCGAACACTGAAGCTTTCTTT. Together with reference TRBV29-1 and TRBJ1-1, the CDR3 gives the full variable domain: SAVISQKPSRDICQRGTSLTIQCQVDSQVTMMFWYRQQPGQSLTLIATANQGSEATYESGFVIDKFPISRPNLTFSTLTVSNMSPEDSSIYLCSVDIQGANTEAFFGQGTRLTVV.

The V and J genes are TRBV2 and TRBJ1-6; tentative D call: TRBD1 (6 bases). Germline V CDR1 and CDR2: SNHLY, FYNNEI. The V end lost 1 base, the J end lost 6 bases, and 7 bases lay between the germline ends. The CDR3 length is 14 residues. The CDR3 nucleotides read TGTGCCAGCAGTGAAGGACAGGTTAATTCACCCCTCCACTTT. This codes for CASSEGQVNSPLHF.

The chain is built from TRBV18 and TRBJ2-5; TRBD2 might be the D (5 bases). Looked up from germline, CDR1 is KGHSH and CDR2 is LQKENI. The CDR3 runs 13 residues. V dropped 4 bases and J dropped 3 bases, with 9 bases sitting between them. In DNA form, the CDR3 reads TGTGCCAGCTCACGCGGACTGGAAGAGACCCAGTACTTC. Encoded protein: CASSRGLEETQYF.

The chain is built from TRBV5-1 and TRBJ1-2, with D hard to call. Trimming left V 0 bases short and J 3 bases short, with 9 bases between. This CDR3 has 14 amino acids. The V gene's germline CDR1 is SGHRS and CDR2 YFSETQ. CDR3 nucleotides: TGCGCCAGCAGCTTGGCCGGGGTGGACTATGGCTACACCTTC. It translates to CASSLAGVDYGYTF.

J is TRBJ1-2 and V is TRBV5-8; TRBD1 aligns across 12 bases. V shed 3 bases and J 2 bases; nucleotides not matched to a gene: 8. The CDR3 loop spans 17 amino acids. CDR1 is SGHTS, CDR2 YDEGEE, per germline. The DNA for the CDR3 is TGTGCCAGCAGCTCCGGGACAGGGGGCTTACGGAACTATGGCTACACCTTC. This codes for CASSSGTGGLRNYGYTF.

The rearrangement joins TRBV6-1 to TRBJ1-5, with 11 bases aligning to TRBD1. J was trimmed by 7 bases and V by 5 bases; bases with no gene match: 4. The CDR3 is 14 residues long. Germline V lookup: CDR1 MNHNS, CDR2 SASEGT. CDR3 DNA: TGTGCCAGCAGTCCGGGACAGGGGGTACAGCCCCAGCATTTT. Residues: CASSPGQGVQPQHF.

The chain is built from TRBV11-2 and TRBJ2-4, with TRBD1 identical over 8 bases. CDR3 length: 12 amino acids. The V and J ends lost 4 bases and 12 bases, in that order; junction bases with no gene match: 5. From germline, CDR1 is SGHAT and CDR2 FQNNGV. The CDR3: CASSSTDRDQYF. CDR3 bases: TGTGCCAGCAGCTCGACGGACAGGGATCAGTACTTC.

The rearrangement links TRBV6-6 to TRBJ2-2, with no clear D. The CDR3 has 16 amino acids. The V and J ends lost 2 bases and 4 bases respectively, with 14 bases between them. The germline V gene encodes CDR1 MNHNY and CDR2 SVGAGI (reference sequence). CDR3 amino acids: CASSYGPSVFTGELFF. Written as DNA, the CDR3 is TGTGCCAGCAGTTACGGGCCATCAGTTTTCACCGGGGAGCTGTTTTTT.

The chain recombines TRBV25-1 with TRBJ1-2; D remains unclear. Germline lookup yields CDR1 MGHDK and CDR2 SYGVNS. CDR3 size: 13 residues. The V end lost 3 bases, the J end lost 4 bases, and 9 bases lay between the germline ends. CDR3 sequence: CASSDRLFYGYTF. DNA of the CDR3: TGTGCCAGCAGTGACCGTCTGTTCTATGGCTACACCTTC.

V usage is TRBV28 and J usage is TRBJ2-7; no firm D call. From germline, CDR1 is MDHEN and CDR2 SYDVKM. CDR3 length: 15 amino acids. The germline V and J ends were trimmed by 6 bases and 7 bases, with 22 bases remaining between them. The CDR3 protein is CASRPRVPVIREQYF. CDR3 DNA sequence: TGTGCCAGCAGACCACGCGTTCCGGTGATCAGGGAGCAGTACTTC.

This sequence joins TRBV29-1 and TRBJ2-2, with D hard to call. The CDR3 totals 14 residues. Germline lookup yields CDR1 SQVTM and CDR2 ANQGSEA. V was shortened by 4 bases and J by 0 bases, with 9 bases between the two germline ends. For the CDR3, the DNA is TGCAGCGTTGCCCCTATTGCGAACACCGGGGAGCTGTTTTTT. As protein: CSVAPIANTGELFF.